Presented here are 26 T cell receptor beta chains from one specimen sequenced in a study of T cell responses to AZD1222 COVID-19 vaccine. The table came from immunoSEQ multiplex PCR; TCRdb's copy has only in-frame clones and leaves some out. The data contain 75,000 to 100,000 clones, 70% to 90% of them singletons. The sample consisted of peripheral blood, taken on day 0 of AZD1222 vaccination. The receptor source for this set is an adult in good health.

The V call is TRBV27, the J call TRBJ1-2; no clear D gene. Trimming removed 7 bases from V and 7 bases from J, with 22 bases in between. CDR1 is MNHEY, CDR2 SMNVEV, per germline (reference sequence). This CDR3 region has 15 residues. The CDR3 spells CASTYRWDSALGYTF. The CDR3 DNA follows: TGTGCCAGCACCTATCGGTGGGATTCCGCGCTTGGCTACACCTTC.

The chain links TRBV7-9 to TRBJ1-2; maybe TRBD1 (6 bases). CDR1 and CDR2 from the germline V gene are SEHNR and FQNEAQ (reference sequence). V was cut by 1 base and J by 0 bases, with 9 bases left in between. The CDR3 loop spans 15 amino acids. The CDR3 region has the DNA TGTGCCAGCAGCTTAGTGGCAGGGGCTAACTATGGCTACACCTTC. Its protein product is CASSLVAGANYGYTF.

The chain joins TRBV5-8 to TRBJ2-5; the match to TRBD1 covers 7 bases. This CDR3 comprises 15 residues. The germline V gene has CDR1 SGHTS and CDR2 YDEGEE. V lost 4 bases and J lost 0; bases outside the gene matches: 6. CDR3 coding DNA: TGTGCCAGCAGCGACGGACAGGCCCACCAAGAGACCCAGTACTTC. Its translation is CASSDGQAHQETQYF.

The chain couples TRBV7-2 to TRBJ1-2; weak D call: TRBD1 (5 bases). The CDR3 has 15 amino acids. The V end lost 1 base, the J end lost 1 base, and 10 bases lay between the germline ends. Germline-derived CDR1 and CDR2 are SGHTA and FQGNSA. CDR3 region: CASSLDGTVNYGYTF. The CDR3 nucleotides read TGTGCCAGCAGCTTAGACGGGACGGTTAACTATGGCTACACCTTC.

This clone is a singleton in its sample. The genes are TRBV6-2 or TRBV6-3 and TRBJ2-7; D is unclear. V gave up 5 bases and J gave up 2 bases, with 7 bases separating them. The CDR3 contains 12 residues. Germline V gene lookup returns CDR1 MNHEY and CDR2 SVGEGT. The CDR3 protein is CASSPKPYEQYF. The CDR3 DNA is TGTGCCAGCAGTCCGAAGCCCTACGAGCAGTACTTC.

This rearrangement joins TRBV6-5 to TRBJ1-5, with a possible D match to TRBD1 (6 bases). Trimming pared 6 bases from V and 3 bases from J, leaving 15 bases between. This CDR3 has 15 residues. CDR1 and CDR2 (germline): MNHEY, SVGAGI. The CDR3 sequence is CASSPATGTNQPQHF. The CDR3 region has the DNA TGTGCCAGCAGCCCAGCGACAGGCACCAATCAGCCCCAGCATTTT.

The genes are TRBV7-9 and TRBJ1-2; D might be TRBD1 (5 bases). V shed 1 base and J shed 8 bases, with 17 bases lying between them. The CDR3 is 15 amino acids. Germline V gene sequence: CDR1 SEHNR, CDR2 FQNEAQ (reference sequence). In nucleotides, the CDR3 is TGTGCCAGCAGCTTAGGCGGGGCATCGCAGCCAGGCTACACCTTC. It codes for CASSLGGASQPGYTF.

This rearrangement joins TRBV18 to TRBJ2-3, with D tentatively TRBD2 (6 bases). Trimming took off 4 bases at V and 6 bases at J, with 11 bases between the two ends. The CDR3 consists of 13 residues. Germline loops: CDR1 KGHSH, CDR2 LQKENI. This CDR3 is CASSQNLADTQYF. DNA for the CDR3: TGTGCCAGCTCACAAAATCTAGCGGATACGCAGTATTTT.

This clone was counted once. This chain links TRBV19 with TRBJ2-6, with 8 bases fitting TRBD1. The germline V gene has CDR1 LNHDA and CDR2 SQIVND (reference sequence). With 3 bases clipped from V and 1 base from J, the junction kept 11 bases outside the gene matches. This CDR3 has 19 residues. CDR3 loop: CASSIPRGRGPSGANVLTF. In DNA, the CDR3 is TGTGCCAGTAGTATTCCACGGGGCAGGGGGCCTTCTGGGGCCAACGTCCTGACTTTC.

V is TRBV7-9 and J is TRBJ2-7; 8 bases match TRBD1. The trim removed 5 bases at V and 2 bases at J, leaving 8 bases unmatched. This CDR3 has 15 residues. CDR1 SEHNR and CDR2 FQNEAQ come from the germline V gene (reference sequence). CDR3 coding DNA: TGTGCCAGCAGCCTCAATGCAGGGGGCGCCTACGAGCAGTACTTC. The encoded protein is CASSLNAGGAYEQYF.

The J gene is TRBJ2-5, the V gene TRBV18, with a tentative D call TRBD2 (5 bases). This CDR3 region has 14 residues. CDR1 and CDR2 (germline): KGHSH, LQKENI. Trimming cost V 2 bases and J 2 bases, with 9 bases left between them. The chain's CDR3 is CASSPREFQETQYF. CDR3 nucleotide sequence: TGTGCCAGCTCACCAAGGGAGTTTCAAGAGACCCAGTACTTC. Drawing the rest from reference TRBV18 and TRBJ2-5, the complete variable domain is NAGVMQNPRHLVRRRGQEARLRCSPMKGHSHVYWYRQLPEEGLKFMVYLQKENIIDESGMPKERFSAEFPKEGPSILRIQQVVRGDSAAYFCASSPREFQETQYFGPGTRLLVL.

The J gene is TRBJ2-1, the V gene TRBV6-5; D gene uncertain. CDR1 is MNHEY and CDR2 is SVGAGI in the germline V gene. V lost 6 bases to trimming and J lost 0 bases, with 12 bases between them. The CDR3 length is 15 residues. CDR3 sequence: CASRTDRSSYNEQFF. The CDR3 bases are TGTGCCAGCAGAACGGACCGCAGCTCCTACAATGAGCAGTTCTTC.

The CDR3: CASSPTGTSEKLFF. CDR3 nucleotide sequence: TGTGCCAGCAGCCCCACCGGGACCTCCGAAAAACTGTTTTTT. The rearrangement links TRBV7-9 to TRBJ1-4, with a tentative D call TRBD1 (5 bases). The V end was cut by 5 bases, the J end by 8 bases, with 15 bases between. In germline, CDR1 is SEHNR, CDR2 FQNEAQ (reference sequence). This CDR3 spans 14 amino acids.

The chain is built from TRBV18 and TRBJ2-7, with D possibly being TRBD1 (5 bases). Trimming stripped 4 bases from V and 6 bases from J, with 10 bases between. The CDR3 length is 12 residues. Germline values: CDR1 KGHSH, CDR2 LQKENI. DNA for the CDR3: TGTGCCAGCTCACTCGCGACAGCCGAGCAGTACTTC. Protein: CASSLATAEQYF.

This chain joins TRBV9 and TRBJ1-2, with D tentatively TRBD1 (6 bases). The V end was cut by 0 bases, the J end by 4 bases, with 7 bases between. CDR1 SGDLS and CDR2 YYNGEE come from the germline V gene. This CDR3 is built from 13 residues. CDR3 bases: TGTGCCAGCAGCGTAGCAGGGGCCTATGGCTACACCTTC. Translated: CASSVAGAYGYTF.

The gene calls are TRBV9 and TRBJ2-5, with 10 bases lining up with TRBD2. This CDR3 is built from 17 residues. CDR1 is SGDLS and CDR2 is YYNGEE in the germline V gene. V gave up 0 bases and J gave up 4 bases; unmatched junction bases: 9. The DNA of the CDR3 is TGTGCCAGCAGCGTAGGGGCGAGCGGGGGGGCAGGAGAGACCCAGTACTTC. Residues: CASSVGASGGAGETQYF.

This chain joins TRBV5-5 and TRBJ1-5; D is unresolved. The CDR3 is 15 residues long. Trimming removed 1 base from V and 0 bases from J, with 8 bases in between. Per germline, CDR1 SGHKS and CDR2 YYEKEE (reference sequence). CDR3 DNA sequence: TGTGCCAGCAGCTTGAATACGGTTAGCAATCAGCCCCAGCATTTT. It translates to CASSLNTVSNQPQHF.

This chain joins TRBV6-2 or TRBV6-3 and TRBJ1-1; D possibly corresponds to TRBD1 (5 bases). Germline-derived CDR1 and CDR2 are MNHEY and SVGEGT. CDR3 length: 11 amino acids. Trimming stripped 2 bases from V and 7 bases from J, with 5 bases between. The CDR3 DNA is TGTGCCAGCAGTTACGGGGGTGAAGCTTTCTTT. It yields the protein CASSYGGEAFF.

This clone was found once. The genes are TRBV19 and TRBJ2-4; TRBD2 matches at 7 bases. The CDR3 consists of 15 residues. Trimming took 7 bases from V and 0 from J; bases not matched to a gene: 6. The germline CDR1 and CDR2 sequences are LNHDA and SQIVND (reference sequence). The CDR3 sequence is CASKGAGLAKNIQYF. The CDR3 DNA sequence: TGTGCCAGTAAAGGAGCGGGGCTAGCCAAAAACATTCAGTACTTC.

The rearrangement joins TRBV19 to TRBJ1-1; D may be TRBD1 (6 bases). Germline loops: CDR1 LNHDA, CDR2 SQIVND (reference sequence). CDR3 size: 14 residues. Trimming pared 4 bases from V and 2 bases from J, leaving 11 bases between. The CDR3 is CASSTDRSNTEAFF. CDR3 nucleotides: TGTGCCAGTAGTACCGACAGGAGTAACACTGAAGCTTTCTTT.

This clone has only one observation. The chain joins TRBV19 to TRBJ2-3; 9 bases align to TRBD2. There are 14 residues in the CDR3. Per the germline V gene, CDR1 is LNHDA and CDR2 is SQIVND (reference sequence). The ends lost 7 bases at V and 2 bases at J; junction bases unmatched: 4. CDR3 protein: CASMKRGVTDTQYF. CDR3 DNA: TGTGCCAGTATGAAGCGGGGGGTCACAGATACGCAGTATTTT.

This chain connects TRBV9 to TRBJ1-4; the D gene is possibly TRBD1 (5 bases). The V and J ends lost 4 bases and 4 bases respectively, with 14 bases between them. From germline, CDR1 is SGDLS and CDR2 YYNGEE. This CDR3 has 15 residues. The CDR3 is CASSTRDGYNEKLFF. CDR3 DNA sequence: TGTGCCAGCAGCACACGGGACGGCTATAATGAAAAACTGTTTTTT.

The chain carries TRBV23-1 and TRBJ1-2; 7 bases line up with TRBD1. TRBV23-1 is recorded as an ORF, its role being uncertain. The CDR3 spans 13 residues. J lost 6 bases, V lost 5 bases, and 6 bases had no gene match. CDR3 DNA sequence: TGCGCCAGCAGTTACAGGGGAAAGGATGGCTACACCTTC. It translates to CASSYRGKDGYTF.

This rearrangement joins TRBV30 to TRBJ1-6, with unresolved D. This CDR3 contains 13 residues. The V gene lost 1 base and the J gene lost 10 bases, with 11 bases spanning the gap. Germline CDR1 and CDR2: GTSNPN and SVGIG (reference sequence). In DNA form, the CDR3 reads TGTGCCTGGAGTGAAAGAGGTGTGTCACCCCTCCACTTT. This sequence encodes CAWSERGVSPLHF.

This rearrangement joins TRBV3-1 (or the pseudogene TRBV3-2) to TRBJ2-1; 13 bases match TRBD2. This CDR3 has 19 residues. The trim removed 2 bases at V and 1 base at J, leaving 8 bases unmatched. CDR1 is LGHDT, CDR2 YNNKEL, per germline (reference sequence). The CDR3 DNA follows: TGTGCCAGCAGCCAAAGGGGACTAGCGGGGCATCGTTCCTACAATGAGCAGTTCTTC. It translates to CASSQRGLAGHRSYNEQFF.

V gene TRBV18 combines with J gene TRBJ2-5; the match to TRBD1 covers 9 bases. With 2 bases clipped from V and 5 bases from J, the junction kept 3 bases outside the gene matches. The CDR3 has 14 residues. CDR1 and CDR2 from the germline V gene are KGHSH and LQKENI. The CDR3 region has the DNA TGTGCCAGCTCACCATACGACAGGGGGGAGACCCAGTACTTC. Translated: CASSPYDRGETQYF.